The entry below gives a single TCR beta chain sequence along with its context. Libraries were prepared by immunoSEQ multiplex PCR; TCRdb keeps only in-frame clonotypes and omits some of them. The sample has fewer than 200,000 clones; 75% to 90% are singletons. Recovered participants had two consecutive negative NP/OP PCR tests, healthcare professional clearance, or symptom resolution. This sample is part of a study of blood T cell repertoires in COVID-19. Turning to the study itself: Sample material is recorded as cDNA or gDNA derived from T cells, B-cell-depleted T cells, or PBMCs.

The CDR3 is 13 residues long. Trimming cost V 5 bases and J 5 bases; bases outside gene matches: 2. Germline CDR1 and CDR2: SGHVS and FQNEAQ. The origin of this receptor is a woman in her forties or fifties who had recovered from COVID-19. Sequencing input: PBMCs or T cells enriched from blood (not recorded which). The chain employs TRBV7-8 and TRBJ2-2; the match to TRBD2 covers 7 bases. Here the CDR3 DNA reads TGTGCCAGCAGCGGGAGGGTGACCGGGGAGCTGTTTTTT. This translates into CASSGRVTGELFF. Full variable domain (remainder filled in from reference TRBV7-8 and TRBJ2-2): GAGVSQSPRYKVAKRGQDVALRCDPISGHVSLFWYQQALGQGPEFLTYFQNEAQLDKSGLPSDRFFAERPEGSVSTLKIQRTQQEDSAVYLCASSGRVTGELFFGEGSRLTVL.